These 18 T cell receptor beta chains share one sample of origin, sequenced in a study of blood T cell repertoires in COVID-19. Sequencing was performed with immunoSEQ multiplex PCR; in TCRdb, only in-frame clones are kept and a portion is missing. Of about 330,000 clones listed, 87% were seen once; the top ten hold under 5.5%. Sequencing was carried out using PBMCs or T cells enriched from blood (not recorded which). Source of these receptors: a woman in her 30s who had recovered from COVID-19.

The chain joins TRBV6-1 to TRBJ1-6; 8 nucleotides align to TRBD1. V shed 4 bases and J 0 bases; nucleotides not matched to a gene: 5. CDR1 is MNHNS and CDR2 is SASEGT in the germline V gene. This CDR3 spans 17 amino acids. The CDR3 nucleotides are TGTGCCAGCAGTGGGCTTACAGGGGGCTCCTATAATTCACCCCTCCACTTT. It encodes CASSGLTGGSYNSPLHF.

This clone was seen only a few times. The V call is TRBV5-6, the J call TRBJ1-2; tentatively, D is TRBD1 (6 bases). Between the trimmed V and J ends, which lost 5 bases and 3 bases, there was a span of 14 bases. Germline V gives CDR1 SGHDT, CDR2 YYEEEE. The CDR3 spans 14 residues. DNA for the CDR3: TGTGCCAGCAGAATCAGGGGTAGAGACTATGGCTACACCTTC. Protein sequence: CASRIRGRDYGYTF.

J is TRBJ1-4 and V is TRBV2; a weak D match, TRBD1 (5 bases). V was pared by 7 bases and J by 11 bases, with 11 bases between. CDR1 is SNHLY and CDR2 is FYNNEI in the germline V gene. The CDR3 loop spans 11 amino acids. CDR3 sequence (DNA): TGTGCCAGCACCCCCGGGGGGAAACTGTTTTTT. It specifies CASTPGGKLFF. Based on the CDR3 plus reference TRBV2 and TRBJ1-4, the full variable domain is EPEVTQTPSHQVTQMGQEVILRCVPISNHLYFYWYRQILGQKVEFLVSFYNNEISEKSEIFDDQFSVERPDGSNFTLKIRSTKLEDSAMYFCASTPGGKLFFGSGTQLSVL.

The CDR3 loop reads CASSSRTRPQHF. As DNA, the CDR3 is TGTGCCAGCAGTTCAAGGACAAGGCCCCAGCATTTT. The chain uses TRBV28 and TRBJ1-5; D may be TRBD1 (5 bases). The germline CDR1 and CDR2 sequences are MDHEN and SYDVKM. The CDR3 contains 12 residues. The V gene lost 4 bases and the J gene lost 9 bases, with 10 bases spanning the gap. The complete variable domain, with remaining parts taken from reference TRBV28 and TRBJ1-5, reads DVKVTQSSRYLVKRTGEKVFLECVQDMDHENMFWYRQDPGLGLRLIYFSYDVKMKEKGDIPEGYSVSREKKERFSLILESASTNQTSMYLCASSSRTRPQHFGDGTRLSIL.

The CDR3: CASSLGGAVSNTGELFF. CDR3 in DNA: TGTGCCAGCAGCTTGGGGGGCGCGGTATCGAACACCGGGGAGCTGTTTTTT. The V gene is TRBV5-4, the J gene TRBJ2-2, with D maybe TRBD1 (5 bases). The length of the CDR3 is 17 residues. With 0 bases removed from V and 0 bases from J, the gap between germline ends came to 12 bases. The germline V gene has CDR1 SGHNT and CDR2 YYREEE (reference sequence).

J is TRBJ1-4 and V is TRBV27, with TRBD1 identical over 11 bases. Germline V gene sequence: CDR1 MNHEY, CDR2 SMNVEV (reference sequence). The CDR3 contains 15 residues. The junction had 3 bases not matched to a gene; V was cut back by 8 bases and J by 1 base. The CDR3 loop reads CASADRGRTNEKLFF. The CDR3 DNA follows: TGTGCCAGCGCGGACAGGGGGCGAACTAATGAAAAACTGTTTTTT.

The chain uses TRBV12-5 and TRBJ2-7; a weak D match, TRBD2 (5 bases). The CDR3 length is 15 residues. The germline gives CDR1 LGHNT, CDR2 FRNRAP. The V end was cut by 3 bases, the J end by 4 bases, with 16 bases between. The CDR3 spells CASGFQRGLQYEQYF. CDR3 DNA: TGTGCTAGTGGTTTCCAACGAGGACTGCAGTACGAGCAGTACTTC.

This chain joins TRBV21-1 and TRBJ1-2; the table's TRBD1 call for D was not verified on the DNA. TRBV21-1 is a listed pseudogene. CDR3 size: 17 residues. CDR3: CASTGLGQGRYGYGYTF. CDR3 in DNA: TGTGCCAGTACCGGTCTCGGACAGGGGAGGTACGGCTATGGCTACACCTTC.

The chain employs TRBV6-5 and TRBJ2-3, with TRBD2 as a possible D gene (5 bases). The V end lost 8 bases, the J end lost 3 bases, and 9 bases lay between the germline ends. In germline, CDR1 is MNHEY, CDR2 SVGAGI. The CDR3 runs to 12 residues. In nucleotides, the CDR3 is TGTGCCAGCCTTCTAGCAACAGATACGCAGTATTTT. Residues: CASLLATDTQYF.

The chain is built from TRBV5-6 and TRBJ1-1; a possible D gene is TRBD1 (6 bases). Trimming took off 7 bases at V and 5 bases at J, with 12 bases between the two ends. CDR1 and CDR2 (germline): SGHDT, YYEEEE. This CDR3 region has 12 residues. CDR3 protein: CASSQDRTEAFF. The DNA for the CDR3 is TGTGCCAGCTCCCAGGACAGAACTGAAGCTTTCTTT.

V gene TRBV6-2 or TRBV6-3 combines with J gene TRBJ1-2, with 8 bases identical to TRBD1. This CDR3 region has 14 residues. V lost 2 bases and J lost 6; bases outside the gene matches: 5. Germline V gene data show CDR1 as MNHEY and CDR2 as SVGEGT. Here the CDR3 reads CASSYRQGADGYTF. Here the CDR3 DNA reads TGTGCCAGCAGTTACAGGCAGGGGGCAGATGGCTACACCTTC.

The V call is TRBV27, the J call TRBJ1-3; tentatively, D is TRBD1 (5 bases). This CDR3 is 15 amino acids long. Germline loops: CDR1 MNHEY, CDR2 SMNVEV (reference sequence). The germline V and J ends were trimmed by 8 bases and 0 bases, with 14 bases remaining between them. This CDR3 reads CASRGGPNSGNTIYF. CDR3 nucleotides: TGTGCCAGCCGCGGGGGACCGAACTCTGGAAACACCATATATTTT.

The chain combines TRBV5-1 with TRBJ1-1, with D unclear. The CDR3 has 15 residues. V dropped 4 bases and J dropped 0 bases, with 13 bases sitting between them. Germline-derived CDR1 and CDR2 are SGHRS and YFSETQ. CDR3 nucleotides: TGCGCCAGCAGCGAGCTGCGAGGGTTGAACACTGAAGCTTTCTTT. Its protein is CASSELRGLNTEAFF.

The gene calls are TRBV3-1 (or the pseudogene TRBV3-2) and TRBJ2-5; D is undetermined. The germline gives CDR1 LGHDT, CDR2 YNNKEL (reference sequence). Trimming removed 0 bases from V and 0 bases from J, with 11 bases in between. The CDR3 is 16 amino acids. This chain's CDR3 is CASSQDRSLYQETQYF. The CDR3 DNA sequence: TGTGCCAGCAGCCAAGATCGTTCCCTGTACCAAGAGACCCAGTACTTC.

On this clone: The sample contains more than one DNA sequence encoding this CDR3. The chain uses TRBV11-2 and TRBJ1-2; TRBD1 is a possible D gene (6 bases). V was clipped by 1 base and J by 8 bases, with 11 bases between them. This CDR3 contains 13 residues. Germline CDR1 SGHAT, CDR2 FQNNGV. The CDR3 here is CASSLAGGGGYTF. CDR3 nucleotide sequence: TGTGCCAGCAGCTTAGCCGGGGGGGGCGGCTACACCTTC.

The rearrangement joins TRBV6-4 to TRBJ1-5; D unclear. The CDR3 runs to 13 residues. Germline lookup yields CDR1 MRHNA and CDR2 SNTAGT. V was pared by 5 bases and J by 7 bases, with 12 bases between. The CDR3 coding sequence is TGTGCCAGCAGTCAAGAGGCGGGGCAGCCCCAGCATTTT. As protein: CASSQEAGQPQHF.

The CDR3, as DNA: TGTGCCAGCAGCTTAGGGGCAGGGGACACCGGGGAGCTGTTTTTT. Its protein product is CASSLGAGDTGELFF. This rearrangement joins TRBV7-2 to TRBJ2-2; perhaps TRBD1 as D (6 bases). Trimming left V 1 base short and J 3 bases short, with 9 bases between. Germline loops: CDR1 SGHTA, CDR2 FQGNSA. The CDR3 loop spans 15 amino acids.

The genes are TRBV27 and TRBJ1-2; weak D call: TRBD1 (6 bases). Germline V CDR1 and CDR2: MNHEY, SMNVEV (reference sequence). The CDR3 is 12 amino acids. The V gene lost 2 bases and the J gene lost 6 bases, with 7 bases spanning the gap. CDR3 nucleotides: TGTGCCAGCAGTTTACAGGGGAATGGCTACACCTTC. Its protein product is CASSLQGNGYTF.